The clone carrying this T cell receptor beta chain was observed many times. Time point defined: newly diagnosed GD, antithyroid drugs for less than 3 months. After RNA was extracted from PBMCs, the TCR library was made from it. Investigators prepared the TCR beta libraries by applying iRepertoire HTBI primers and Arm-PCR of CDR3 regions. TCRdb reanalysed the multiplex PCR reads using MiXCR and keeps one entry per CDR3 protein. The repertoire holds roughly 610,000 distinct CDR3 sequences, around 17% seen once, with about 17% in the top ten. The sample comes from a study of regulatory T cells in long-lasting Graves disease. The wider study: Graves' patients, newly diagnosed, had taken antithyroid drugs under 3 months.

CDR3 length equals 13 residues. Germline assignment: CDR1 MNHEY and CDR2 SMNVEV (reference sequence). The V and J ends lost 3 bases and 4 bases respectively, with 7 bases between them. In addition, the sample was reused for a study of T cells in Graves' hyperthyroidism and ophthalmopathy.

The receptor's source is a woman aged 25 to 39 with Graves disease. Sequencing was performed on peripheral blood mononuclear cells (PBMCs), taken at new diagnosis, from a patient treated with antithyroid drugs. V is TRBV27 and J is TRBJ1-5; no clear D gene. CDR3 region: CASSLFMNQPQHF. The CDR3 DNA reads TGTGCCAGCAGTTTGTTCATGAATCAGCCCCAGCATTTT.